The subject of this entry is one T cell receptor beta chain. Its antigen is unidentified. The entry originates in a study of cytomegalovirus exposure and HLA in healthy donors. The study drew the donors from its roughly 120-subject validation cohort, separate from the roughly 670-subject first cohort. General observations from the study: Specificity for CMV antigens was confirmed in vitro for three of the CMV-associated chains. The study labeled 164 TCR beta chains cytomegalovirus-associated. Reportedly, diagnosis of cytomegalovirus status by the classifier showed high specificity and sensitivity.

Sequencing used immunoSEQ multiplex PCR; TCRdb keeps in-frame clones, though not all of them. The data contain about 110,000 clones, around 90% of them seen just once; the ten biggest clones take up more than 1.5%. V gave up 2 bases and J gave up 6 bases, with 13 bases separating them. Germline V gene sequence: CDR1 MGHRA, CDR2 YSYEKL. The CDR3 contains 14 residues. V is TRBV4-1 and J is TRBJ1-2, with D perhaps TRBD1 (5 bases). This TCR was recovered from a woman under 30 in good health and CMV-seropositive. The specimen was PBMCs. The CDR3 is CASSQPGTRNGYTF. DNA of the CDR3: TGCGCCAGCAGCCAACCCGGGACTAGAAATGGCTACACCTTC.